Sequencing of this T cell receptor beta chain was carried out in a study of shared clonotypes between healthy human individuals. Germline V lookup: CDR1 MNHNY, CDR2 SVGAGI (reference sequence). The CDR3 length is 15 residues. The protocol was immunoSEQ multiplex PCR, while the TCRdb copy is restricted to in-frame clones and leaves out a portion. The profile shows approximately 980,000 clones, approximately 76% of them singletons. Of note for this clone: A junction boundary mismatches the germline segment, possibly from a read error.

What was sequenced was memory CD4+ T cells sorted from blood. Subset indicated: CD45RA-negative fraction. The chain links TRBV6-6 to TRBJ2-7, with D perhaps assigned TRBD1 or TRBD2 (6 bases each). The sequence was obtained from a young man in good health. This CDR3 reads CASSYSEGDGTPNSF. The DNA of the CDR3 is TGTGCCAGCAGTTACTCGGAGGGAGACGGGACACCGAATTCCTTC.